These T cell receptor beta chains were read from a single sample in a study of blood T cells in healthy people across ages. Each CDR3 protein is one row after TCRdb ran MiXCR on the 5' RACE reads. This table holds roughly 900,000 distinct CDR3 sequences, 40% to 60% found once. Source material: blood. Source of these receptors: a man younger than 45 in good health. CDR3s include the opening cysteine and the closing phenylalanine or tryptophan. The order of the fields is V gene, J gene, D gene, clone size, CDR3 DNA, CDR3 protein. D genes are given only for firm matches. Clone size is given for some rows only: seen once, a few or many times, or a class if the clone is expanded.

v_gene: TRBV28
j_gene: TRBJ2-5
d_gene: TRBD1
abundance: once
CDR3nt: TGTGCCACAAGACAGGGACGATTAGAGCAGTACTTC
CDR3aa: CATRQGRLEQYF

v_gene: TRBV6-5
j_gene: TRBJ2-1
d_gene: TRBD1
abundance: NA
CDR3nt: TGTGCCAGCAGTTACTCTCTGGGACAGGGCGGTTACGAGCAGTTCTTC
CDR3aa: CASSYSLGQGGYEQFF

v_gene: TRBV4-3
j_gene: TRBJ2-1
d_gene: NA
abundance: once
CDR3nt: TGCGCCAGCAGCCAAGACGCTGGACAGAAATACAATGAGCAGTTCTTC
CDR3aa: CASSQDAGQKYNEQFF

v_gene: TRBV4-1
j_gene: TRBJ2-7
d_gene: TRBD1
abundance: NA
CDR3nt: TGCGCCAGCAGCGCCGGACAGGTGGGAGCCTACGAGCAGTACTTC
CDR3aa: CASSAGQVGAYEQYF

v_gene: TRBV6-6
j_gene: TRBJ2-2
d_gene: NA
abundance: NA
CDR3nt: TGTGCCAGCAGTTGGGGGGACGGCACCGGGGAGCTGTTTTTT
CDR3aa: CASSWGDGTGELFF

v_gene: TRBV18
j_gene: TRBJ2-5
d_gene: NA
abundance: NA
CDR3nt: TGTGCCAGCTCACAGGCCGTAGAGACCCAGTACTTC
CDR3aa: CASSQAVETQYF

v_gene: TRBV12-3/TRBV12-4
j_gene: TRBJ2-1
d_gene: NA
abundance: few
CDR3nt: TGTGCCAGCTGCCAAGCAGTGTACAATGAGCAGTTCTTC
CDR3aa: CASCQAVYNEQFF

v_gene: TRBV10-3
j_gene: TRBJ2-2
d_gene: NA
abundance: NA
CDR3nt: TGTGCCATCAGTGTACTCGACACCGGGGAGCTGTTTTTT
CDR3aa: CAISVLDTGELFF

v_gene: TRBV9
j_gene: TRBJ2-3
d_gene: TRBD2
abundance: NA
CDR3nt: TGTGCCAGCAGCGTAGCGGGGACTAGCCCAGATACGCAGTATTTT
CDR3aa: CASSVAGTSPDTQYF

v_gene: TRBV29-1
j_gene: TRBJ1-2
d_gene: TRBD1
abundance: NA
CDR3nt: TGCAGCGTTGAAGCGTCCGACAGGGAGGGGGATCTGGGTGGCTACACCTTC
CDR3aa: CSVEASDREGDLGGYTF

v_gene: TRBV14
j_gene: TRBJ1-2
d_gene: NA
abundance: many
CDR3nt: TGTGCCAGCAGCCAAGGACAGTATGGCTACACCTTC
CDR3aa: CASSQGQYGYTF

v_gene: TRBV9
j_gene: TRBJ2-3
d_gene: NA
abundance: few
CDR3nt: TGTGCCAGCAGCGTAGGACTATGGGATGATGATAGGTATTTT
CDR3aa: CASSVGLWDDDRYF

v_gene: TRBV5-1
j_gene: TRBJ2-3
d_gene: TRBD2
abundance: NA
CDR3nt: TGCGCCAGCAACGGGACTAGCGGGGGTACAGATACGCAGTATTTT
CDR3aa: CASNGTSGGTDTQYF

v_gene: TRBV12-3/TRBV12-4
j_gene: TRBJ2-2
d_gene: NA
abundance: NA
CDR3nt: TGTGCCAGCATCCCAGGAGGGGGAAGGGCCGGGGAGCTGTTTTTT
CDR3aa: CASIPGGGRAGELFF

v_gene: TRBV25-1
j_gene: TRBJ2-3
d_gene: NA
abundance: NA
CDR3nt: TGTGCCAGCAGACCTCGGGTGAGCACAGATACGCAGTATTTT
CDR3aa: CASRPRVSTDTQYF

v_gene: TRBV7-2
j_gene: TRBJ2-5
d_gene: TRBD2
abundance: NA
CDR3nt: TGTGCCAGCACATTGAGGACTAGCGAGGAGACCCAGTACTTC
CDR3aa: CASTLRTSEETQYF

v_gene: TRBV2
j_gene: TRBJ1-1
d_gene: NA
abundance: NA
CDR3nt: TGTGCCAGCAGTGAGCTGGACAGCAACACTGAAGATTTCTTT
CDR3aa: CASSELDSNTEDFF

v_gene: TRBV6-5
j_gene: TRBJ1-1
d_gene: NA
abundance: NA
CDR3nt: TGTGCCAGCAGTTACTCGGCGGTTATTAACACTGAAGCTTTCTTT
CDR3aa: CASSYSAVINTEAFF

v_gene: TRBV19
j_gene: TRBJ2-1
d_gene: NA
abundance: NA
CDR3nt: TGTGCCAGTAGTCCACGGACTGGGGGAGGCGATGAGCAGTTCTTC
CDR3aa: CASSPRTGGGDEQFF

v_gene: TRBV28
j_gene: TRBJ1-2
d_gene: NA
abundance: NA
CDR3nt: TGTGCCAGCAGCGGCAACTATGGCTACACCTTC
CDR3aa: CASSGNYGYTF

v_gene: TRBV7-6
j_gene: TRBJ1-1
d_gene: NA
abundance: NA
CDR3nt: TGTGCCAGCAGCGCGTTAGGTCCCGAGAGCACTGAAGCTTTCTTT
CDR3aa: CASSALGPESTEAFF

v_gene: TRBV4-3
j_gene: TRBJ2-5
d_gene: TRBD2
abundance: NA
CDR3nt: TGCGCCAGCAGCCAACAACCGGGACTAGCGCCCAATGAGCAGTACTTC
CDR3aa: CASSQQPGLAPNEQYF

v_gene: TRBV6-2/TRBV6-3
j_gene: TRBJ1-5
d_gene: TRBD1
abundance: once
CDR3nt: TGTGCCAGCAGTTACCCCACAGGGGGACATAGCAATCAGCCCCAGCATTTT
CDR3aa: CASSYPTGGHSNQPQHF

v_gene: TRBV5-1
j_gene: TRBJ2-7
d_gene: NA
abundance: NA
CDR3nt: TGCGCCAGCAGCTTGCCCGCCGGCGGGGGCACCTACGAGCAGTACTTC
CDR3aa: CASSLPAGGGTYEQYF

v_gene: TRBV7-8
j_gene: TRBJ2-1
d_gene: TRBD2
abundance: NA
CDR3nt: TGTGCCAGCAGCTTAAGTGGGCTAGCGGGGCCTGATGAGCAGTTCTTC
CDR3aa: CASSLSGLAGPDEQFF

v_gene: TRBV21-1
j_gene: TRBJ2-3
d_gene: NA
abundance: NA
CDR3nt: TGTGCCAGCAGCAAATTTCCCAGGCCACCAAGTTACAGCACATATACGCAGTATTTT
CDR3aa: CASSKFPRPPSYSTYTQYF

v_gene: TRBV10-3
j_gene: TRBJ2-5
d_gene: TRBD1
abundance: NA
CDR3nt: TGTGCCATCAGTGAGGGGGGACAGCAAGAGACCCAGTACTTC
CDR3aa: CAISEGGQQETQYF

v_gene: TRBV28
j_gene: TRBJ2-3
d_gene: TRBD2
abundance: NA
CDR3nt: TGTGCCAGCGGCGGGGGGGGGCGCGCTGATACGCAGTATTTT
CDR3aa: CASGGGGRADTQYF

v_gene: TRBV20-1
j_gene: TRBJ2-1
d_gene: NA
abundance: NA
CDR3nt: TGCAGTGCCCCACCTCGGGGTACCTACAATGAGCAGTTCTTC
CDR3aa: CSAPPRGTYNEQFF

v_gene: TRBV7-2
j_gene: TRBJ1-6
d_gene: TRBD1
abundance: few
CDR3nt: TGTGCCAGCAGCCTTCGGGACAGGTGGGATTCACCCCTCCACTTT
CDR3aa: CASSLRDRWDSPLHF

v_gene: TRBV7-9
j_gene: TRBJ1-2
d_gene: NA
abundance: few
CDR3nt: TGTGCCAGCAGCTTAACATCCGAAGGACGGCCCTACACCTTC
CDR3aa: CASSLTSEGRPYTF

v_gene: TRBV6-5
j_gene: TRBJ2-5
d_gene: NA
abundance: NA
CDR3nt: TGTGCCAGCAGTCAGCGGAACCAAGAGACCCAGTACTTC
CDR3aa: CASSQRNQETQYF

v_gene: TRBV7-9
j_gene: TRBJ2-3
d_gene: TRBD1
abundance: NA
CDR3nt: TGTGCCAGCAGTCCCGGGGGACAGGGAGGAGATACGCAGTATTTT
CDR3aa: CASSPGGQGGDTQYF

v_gene: TRBV10-3
j_gene: TRBJ2-6
d_gene: NA
abundance: NA
CDR3nt: TGTGCCATCATGCGGGCTTACGCTGTCTCTGGGGCCAACGTCCTGACTTTC
CDR3aa: CAIMRAYAVSGANVLTF

v_gene: TRBV12-3/TRBV12-4
j_gene: TRBJ2-5
d_gene: NA
abundance: NA
CDR3nt: TGTGCCAGCAGTTTACAGGACACCACCAAACCCCGAGAGACCCAGTACTTC
CDR3aa: CASSLQDTTKPRETQYF

v_gene: TRBV4-1
j_gene: TRBJ2-1
d_gene: TRBD2
abundance: NA
CDR3nt: TGCGCCAGCAGCCGGACTAGCGGGGGGAGTGAGCAGTTCTTC
CDR3aa: CASSRTSGGSEQFF

v_gene: TRBV7-9
j_gene: TRBJ1-5
d_gene: NA
abundance: NA
CDR3nt: TGTGCCAGCAGCTTGGAGGATCAGCCCCAGCATTTT
CDR3aa: CASSLEDQPQHF

v_gene: TRBV18
j_gene: TRBJ1-6
d_gene: NA
abundance: NA
CDR3nt: TGTGCCAGCTCGGGGGGCCTCAATTCACCCCTCCACTTT
CDR3aa: CASSGGLNSPLHF

v_gene: TRBV4-1
j_gene: TRBJ2-7
d_gene: TRBD2
abundance: NA
CDR3nt: TGCGCCAGCAGGATGGCGGGGGGGCCCTACGAGCAGTACTTC
CDR3aa: CASRMAGGPYEQYF

v_gene: TRBV20-1
j_gene: TRBJ1-5
d_gene: TRBD1
abundance: few
CDR3nt: TGCAGTGCAACCAGCGCAGGGGGTAGCAATCAGCCCCAGCATTTT
CDR3aa: CSATSAGGSNQPQHF

v_gene: TRBV7-9
j_gene: TRBJ2-3
d_gene: NA
abundance: NA
CDR3nt: TGTGCCAGCAGCCCCAGTGAGGATAGCACAGATACGCAGTATTTT
CDR3aa: CASSPSEDSTDTQYF

v_gene: TRBV3-1
j_gene: TRBJ2-6
d_gene: NA
abundance: NA
CDR3nt: TGTGCCAGCAGCCCTCCAGCGAGTCCTGGGGCCAACGTCCTGACTTTC
CDR3aa: CASSPPASPGANVLTF

v_gene: TRBV10-3
j_gene: TRBJ2-4
d_gene: NA
abundance: NA
CDR3nt: TGTGCCATCAGTGAAGGAGGGTTGGGGCAGTACTTC
CDR3aa: CAISEGGLGQYF

v_gene: TRBV20-1
j_gene: TRBJ2-4
d_gene: NA
abundance: NA
CDR3nt: TGCAGTGCCCCGGGCGTAGCCAAAAACATTCAGTACTTC
CDR3aa: CSAPGVAKNIQYF

v_gene: TRBV12-3/TRBV12-4
j_gene: TRBJ2-2
d_gene: NA
abundance: NA
CDR3nt: TGTGCCACCTGGGGCAGGCTAAACACCGGGGAGCTGTTTTTT
CDR3aa: CATWGRLNTGELFF

v_gene: TRBV3-1
j_gene: TRBJ1-5
d_gene: NA
abundance: few
CDR3nt: TGTGCCAGCAGTCAGGGCCCGGGCAATCAGCCCCAGCATTTT
CDR3aa: CASSQGPGNQPQHF

v_gene: TRBV7-9
j_gene: TRBJ1-1
d_gene: NA
abundance: NA
CDR3nt: TGTGCCAGTAGGCGGGTGGGAAGGTTTTCTGAAGCTTTCTTT
CDR3aa: CASRRVGRFSEAFF

v_gene: TRBV27
j_gene: TRBJ2-1
d_gene: NA
abundance: NA
CDR3nt: TGTGCCAGCGCAATAACTTGGGGTGAGCAGTTCTTC
CDR3aa: CASAITWGEQFF

v_gene: TRBV12-3/TRBV12-4
j_gene: TRBJ2-7
d_gene: NA
abundance: few
CDR3nt: TGTGCCAGCACCCTAGGGGGGTGCGAGCAGTACTTC
CDR3aa: CASTLGGCEQYF

v_gene: TRBV9
j_gene: TRBJ2-1
d_gene: NA
abundance: few
CDR3nt: TGTGCCAGCAGCGGAGGCACTTTGAATGAGCAGTTCTTC
CDR3aa: CASSGGTLNEQFF

v_gene: TRBV6-2/TRBV6-3
j_gene: TRBJ1-3
d_gene: NA
abundance: NA
CDR3nt: TGTGCCAGCGAACCGGGGGGAAAGACTGGAAACACCATATATTTT
CDR3aa: CASEPGGKTGNTIYF

v_gene: TRBV3-1
j_gene: TRBJ1-2
d_gene: TRBD1
abundance: NA
CDR3nt: TGTGCCAGCAGCCAAGGCCCCGTGACAGGGTATGGCTACACCTTC
CDR3aa: CASSQGPVTGYGYTF